The 26 T cell receptor beta chains presented below share a single source sample, sequenced in a study of identical twins. TCRdb called the 5' RACE reads again in MiXCR, with one record for every CDR3 protein. The sample includes roughly 250,000 distinct CDR3 sequences, about 7.5% of them seen just once. Separately, the same data were catalogued under a study of yellow fever vaccine responses in identical twins.

Sequencing was performed on CD8+ T cells sorted from blood. The receptor source for this set is a woman between 18 and 29 years old in good health.

This clonotype has a handful of counts. CDR3 amino acids: CASRSGGPVDTDTQYF. In nucleotides, the CDR3 is TGTGCCAGCCGTAGCGGGGGACCCGTTGACACAGATACGCAGTATTTT. J is TRBJ2-3 and V is TRBV7-9, with TRBD2 matching 9 bases. CDR1 is SEHNR and CDR2 is FQNEAQ in the germline V gene (reference sequence). The CDR3 is 16 residues long. V shed 8 bases and J 2 bases; nucleotides not matched to a gene: 11.

This clonotype came up many times. V is TRBV20-1 and J is TRBJ2-7; D call uncertain. This CDR3 spans 13 amino acids. V was cut by 1 base and J by 2 bases, with 9 bases left in between. The germline V gene has CDR1 DFQATT and CDR2 SNEGSKA (reference sequence). In nucleotides, the CDR3 is TGCAGTGCTAGAGGTGACGGTACCTACGAGCAGTACTTC. The encoded protein is CSARGDGTYEQYF.

The rearrangement joins TRBV3-1 to TRBJ2-7, with D maybe TRBD2 (5 bases). Trimming stripped 0 bases from V and 6 bases from J, with 6 bases between. The germline V gene has CDR1 LGHDT and CDR2 YNNKEL (reference sequence). The CDR3 is 12 amino acids. CDR3 loop: CASSQDGSEQYF. In DNA form, the CDR3 reads TGTGCCAGCAGCCAAGATGGGAGCGAGCAGTACTTC.

The genes are TRBV3-1 and TRBJ2-7, with a tentative D call TRBD2 (6 bases). The V end was cut by 3 bases, the J end by 1 base, with 16 bases between. The germline CDR1 and CDR2 sequences are LGHDT and YNNKEL (reference sequence). The CDR3 totals 16 residues. The DNA of the CDR3 is TGTGCCAGCAGCCACCTTCAGACTAGAGCTTCCTACGAGCAGTACTTC. It translates to CASSHLQTRASYEQYF.

To note about this clonotype: A single base separates this from a much larger clone, so it may be a read error. The V call is TRBV28, the J call TRBJ2-5; 10 bases line up with TRBD2. The CDR3 sequence is 15 residues long. Germline lookup yields CDR1 MDHEN and CDR2 SYDVKM. V shed 5 bases and J 2 bases; nucleotides not matched to a gene: 5. Here the CDR3 reads CASSLTSGLQETQYF. Written as DNA, the CDR3 is TGTGCCAGCAGTCTGACTAGCGGGTTACAAGAGACCCAGTACTTC.

There are many counts of this clonotype. This chain uses TRBV29-1 with TRBJ2-1; TRBD2 agrees at 7 bases. V lost 6 bases, J lost 3 bases, and 2 bases stayed unmatched. CDR1 SQVTM and CDR2 ANQGSEA come from the germline V gene. The CDR3 runs 12 residues. CDR3 DNA: TGCAGCGTCGGACTAGTCTACAATGAGCAGTTCTTC. Translated: CSVGLVYNEQFF.

This clonotype was observed at least ten times. The CDR3 protein is CASRTTGGDTQYF. As DNA, the CDR3 is TGTGCCAGCAGAACGACAGGGGGAGATACGCAGTATTTT. V usage is TRBV28 and J usage is TRBJ2-3; 9 nucleotides match TRBD1. Trimming at V came to 6 bases and at J to 5 bases, leaving 3 bases not matched to a gene. The CDR3 covers 13 residues. Germline-derived CDR1 and CDR2 are MDHEN and SYDVKM.

This clonotype was observed a handful of times. V usage is TRBV20-1 and J usage is TRBJ1-1; the D gene is possibly TRBD1 (6 bases). Between the trimmed V and J ends, which lost 6 bases and 4 bases, there was a span of 18 bases. The CDR3 loop spans 14 amino acids. Per germline, CDR1 DFQATT and CDR2 SNEGSKA (reference sequence). CDR3 sequence (DNA): TGCAGTGCGAGGTTGGGACAATGGGTCACTGAAGCTTTCTTT. This gives the protein CSARLGQWVTEAFF.

This clonotype was detected only a few times. The chain carries TRBV2 and TRBJ2-3, with 14 bases that match TRBD2. The V gene end was trimmed by 8 bases and the J gene end by 0 bases; junction bases not matched to a gene: 7. CDR1 and CDR2 (germline): SNHLY, FYNNEI. The CDR3 totals 17 residues. The CDR3 coding sequence is TGTGCCAGCGCGGGACTAGCGGGAGCCGGTAGCACAGATACGCAGTATTTT. It encodes CASAGLAGAGSTDTQYF.

This clonotype was counted between two and nine times. V and J are TRBV2 and TRBJ2-3, with D possibly matching TRBD2 (6 bases). CDR3 length: 13 amino acids. The germline CDR1 and CDR2 sequences are SNHLY and FYNNEI. Trimming removed 6 bases at V and 6 bases at J, with 13 bases between. The CDR3 DNA reads as TGTGCCAGCAGGACTAGGGGAGCCGATACGCAGTATTTT. It encodes CASRTRGADTQYF.

CDR3 bases: TGCGCCAGCAGCCAAGAAGGTAGCAGGGGGGCCTACGAGCAGTACTTC. As protein: CASSQEGSRGAYEQYF. The chain recombines TRBV4-1 with TRBJ2-7, with D perhaps TRBD1 (7 bases). The germline V gene has CDR1 MGHRA and CDR2 YSYEKL. This CDR3 is 16 amino acids long. V lost 0 bases and J 2 bases, leaving 14 bases between the germline ends.

The sample holds a few counts of this clonotype. V is TRBV12-5 and J is TRBJ2-1; 13 nucleotides align to TRBD2. V gave up 11 bases and J gave up 8 bases; unmatched junction bases: 9. The CDR3 covers 14 residues. Per the germline V gene, CDR1 is LGHNT and CDR2 is FRNRAP. CDR3 residues: CASWTSGSLDEQFF. The DNA for the CDR3 is TGTGCTTCCTGGACTAGCGGGAGTTTAGATGAGCAGTTCTTC.

This clonotype was picked up a small number of times. This sequence joins TRBV27 and TRBJ1-2; D may be TRBD1 (6 bases). Trimming took off 0 bases at V and 3 bases at J, with 11 bases between the two ends. Germline V gene lookup returns CDR1 MNHEY and CDR2 SMNVEV (reference sequence). The CDR3 extends over 15 amino acids. CDR3: CASSLSAGQHYGYTF. CDR3 in DNA: TGTGCCAGCAGTTTATCCGCGGGACAACACTATGGCTACACCTTC.

This clonotype was seen more than once but under ten times. CDR3 DNA sequence: TGTGCCAGCAGCTTAATAACTAGTACCAATGAGCAGTTCTTC. As protein: CASSLITSTNEQFF. The chain combines TRBV5-6 with TRBJ2-1; TRBD2 is a possible D gene (5 bases). The CDR3 is made up of 14 amino acids. Between the trimmed V and J ends, which lost 2 bases and 6 bases, there was a span of 12 bases. Germline V CDR1 and CDR2: SGHDT, YYEEEE.

This clonotype has a handful of counts. The gene calls are TRBV24-1 and TRBJ2-5; 7 bases are shared with TRBD2. V lost 5 bases to trimming and J lost 5 bases; unmatched junction nucleotides: 7. The CDR3 has 14 residues. CDR1 KGHDR and CDR2 SFDVKD come from the germline V gene. This CDR3 is CATSGGGGGETQYF. The CDR3 bases are TGTGCCACCAGTGGGGGGGGAGGTGGGGAGACCCAGTACTTC.

The table lists this clonotype with a few counts. The chain has TRBV2 and TRBJ2-1; D is unclear. The germline V gene encodes CDR1 SNHLY and CDR2 FYNNEI. V was clipped by 10 bases and J by 7 bases, with 17 bases between them. This CDR3 contains 13 residues. CDR3 in DNA: TGTGCCACACAACGCTGGGGTGGAAATGAGCAGTTCTTC. Its translation: CATQRWGGNEQFF.

This chain connects TRBV11-2 to TRBJ2-7; perhaps TRBD1 as D (5 bases). The germline CDR1 and CDR2 sequences are SGHAT and FQNNGV. The CDR3 consists of 15 residues. Trimming shortened V by 0 bases and J by 4 bases, and 13 bases separated the two germline ends. DNA of the CDR3: TGTGCCAGCAGCTTAGATCTGGTCAGGGTATACGAGCAGTACGTC. Protein sequence: CASSLDLVRVYEQYV.

This clonotype was observed many times. The rearrangement uses TRBV7-9 and TRBJ2-5, with 7 bases identical to TRBD1. Looked up from germline, CDR1 is SEHNR and CDR2 is FQNEAQ (reference sequence). With V trimmed by 3 bases and J by 2 bases, 3 bases remained unmatched. CDR3 length equals 14 residues. The DNA of the CDR3 is TGTGCCAGCAGCTTTCCGGGACAGCAAGAGACCCAGTACTTC. Translating it yields CASSFPGQQETQYF.

This clonotype occurred a few times. The chain has TRBV25-1 and TRBJ2-7; no firm D call. CDR1 and CDR2 (germline): MGHDK, SYGVNS. This CDR3 region has 11 residues. The germline V and J ends were trimmed by 5 bases and 7 bases, with 9 bases remaining between them. Written as DNA, the CDR3 is TGTGCCAGCAGTCATTCGAGAGAGCAGTACTTC. Translated: CASSHSREQYF.

This clonotype was counted between two and nine times. The rearrangement links TRBV7-6 to TRBJ1-6; possibly TRBD1 for D (6 bases). This CDR3 region has 15 residues. Deletions cut 5 bases from V and 3 bases from J, with 11 bases between. Germline CDR1 SGHVS, CDR2 FNYEAQ. CDR3 sequence reads: CASSPGAGYNSPLHF. In DNA, the CDR3 is TGTGCCAGCAGCCCAGGGGCAGGCTATAATTCACCCCTCCACTTT.

This clonotype was picked up a small number of times. The genes are TRBV4-2 and TRBJ2-5; D tentatively fits TRBD1 or TRBD2 (5 bases each). V was shortened by 1 base and J by 0 bases, with 9 bases between the two germline ends. The CDR3 has 15 residues. Germline V gene lookup returns CDR1 LGHNA and CDR2 YNFKEQ. CDR3 sequence reads: CASSQGGDDQETQYF. Here the CDR3 DNA reads TGTGCCAGCAGCCAAGGAGGGGACGACCAAGAGACCCAGTACTTC.

This clonotype appeared many times. The rearrangement joins TRBV7-9 to TRBJ2-1; D is unresolved. The CDR3 extends over 15 amino acids. The V gene's germline CDR1 is SEHNR and CDR2 FQNEAQ (reference sequence). The V and J ends lost 3 bases and 4 bases respectively, with 13 bases between them. The CDR3 protein is CASSFLTYGYNEQFF. The CDR3 DNA reads as TGTGCCAGCAGCTTCCTGACCTATGGTTACAATGAGCAGTTCTTC.

This clonotype occurred a few times. The genes are TRBV9 and TRBJ2-3; 8 bases are shared with TRBD2. The CDR3 totals 17 residues. Germline values: CDR1 SGDLS, CDR2 YYNGEE. Germline trimming cut 5 bases from V and 3 bases from J; bases unmatched to any gene: 14. CDR3 sequence: CASSDPQAGGTTDTQYF. The CDR3 region has the DNA TGTGCCAGCAGTGATCCTCAGGCGGGAGGTACTACAGATACGCAGTATTTT. The full variable domain, rest sourced from reference TRBV9 and TRBJ2-3, is DSGVTQTPKHLITATGQRVTLRCSPRSGDLSVYWYQQSLDQGLQFLIQYYNGEERAKGNILERFSAQQFPDLHSELNLSSLELGDSALYFCASSDPQAGGTTDTQYFGPGTRLTVL.

This clonotype was recorded at least ten times. The genes are TRBV28 and TRBJ2-3; 12 bases map to TRBD2. The V and J ends lost 8 bases and 2 bases, in that order; junction bases with no gene match: 5. Germline CDR1 and CDR2: MDHEN and SYDVKM. The CDR3 is made up of 15 amino acids. The CDR3 DNA follows: TGTGCCAGCGGTTCTAGCGGGAGGGTCACAGATACGCAGTATTTT. Translating it yields CASGSSGRVTDTQYF.

In this sample, this clonotype turned up a few times. The chain links TRBV6-1 to TRBJ2-7; 11 bases are a match to TRBD2. The V gene's germline CDR1 is MNHNS and CDR2 SASEGT. Germline trimming cut 2 bases from V and 7 bases from J; bases unmatched to any gene: 7. The CDR3 totals 15 residues. CDR3 DNA: TGTGCCAGCAGTGAAAGGCTAGCGGGAGGACGTGAGCAGTACTTC. It encodes CASSERLAGGREQYF.

This clonotype was picked up many times. This chain connects TRBV5-1 to TRBJ2-7; 11 positions agree with TRBD2. CDR1 is SGHRS and CDR2 is YFSETQ in the germline V gene. The CDR3 extends over 16 amino acids. V lost 1 base, J lost 7 bases, and 10 bases stayed unmatched. CDR3 region: CASSLPTSGGKVEQYF. In DNA, the CDR3 is TGCGCCAGCAGCTTGCCAACTAGCGGGGGCAAGGTGGAGCAGTACTTC.